Following are 14 T cell receptor beta chains from one sample sequenced in a study of blood T cell repertoires in COVID-19. Only in-frame clones appear in the TCRdb table, and some are missing; sequencing was by immunoSEQ multiplex PCR. This sample has 350,000 to 450,000 clones, with 91% found just once. Sequenced material: PBMCs or T cells enriched from blood (not recorded which). All receptors come from a woman in her 40s who had been exposed to COVID-19.

The V gene is TRBV11-2, the J gene TRBJ1-6; tentative D call: TRBD1 (5 bases). The CDR3 extends over 17 amino acids. The germline gives CDR1 SGHAT, CDR2 FQNNGV. V gave up 2 bases and J gave up 0 bases, with 11 bases separating them. In DNA, the CDR3 is TGTGCCAGCAGCTTAAGATACAGGAGCTCCTATAATTCACCCCTCCACTTT. Translated: CASSLRYRSSYNSPLHF.

The chain links TRBV30 to TRBJ2-7, with D tentatively TRBD2 (6 bases). The CDR3 runs 13 residues. Trimming removed 2 bases at V and 3 bases at J, with 11 bases between. CDR1 and CDR2 from the germline V gene are GTSNPN and SVGIG (reference sequence). In nucleotides, the CDR3 is TGTGCCTGGAGTCCTACGGGAGTCTACGAGCAGTACTTC. It encodes CAWSPTGVYEQYF.

The CDR3 is CSASPAEEQFF. The CDR3 region has the DNA TGCAGTGCTAGTCCCGCTGAGGAGCAGTTCTTC. The chain uses TRBV20-1 and TRBJ2-1; D unresolved. Germline CDR1 is DFQATT and CDR2 is SNEGSKA (reference sequence). The CDR3 extends over 11 amino acids. V lost 3 bases and J lost 10, with 10 bases in between.

V gene TRBV19 combines with J gene TRBJ1-2; D may be TRBD1 (6 bases). The CDR3 covers 16 residues. V was pared by 3 bases and J by 4 bases, with 18 bases between. CDR1 LNHDA and CDR2 SQIVND come from the germline V gene (reference sequence). The CDR3 DNA is TGTGCCAGTAGTATCGCGGTTGTGGCAGGGGTCTATGGCTACACCTTC. Translated, it gives CASSIAVVAGVYGYTF. The full variable domain, rest sourced from reference TRBV19 and TRBJ1-2, is DGGITQSPKYLFRKEGQNVTLSCEQNLNHDAMYWYRQDPGQGLRLIYYSQIVNDFQKGDIAEGYSVSREKKESFPLTVTSAQKNPTAFYLCASSIAVVAGVYGYTFGSGTRLTVV.

This chain uses TRBV5-4 with TRBJ2-6, with D possibly being TRBD1 (5 bases). This CDR3 is built from 14 residues. Germline loops: CDR1 SGHNT, CDR2 YYREEE (reference sequence). Trimming took 7 bases from V and 3 from J, leaving 11 bases between them. The CDR3 region is CASSGFGGANVLTF. CDR3 bases: TGTGCCAGCTCAGGGTTCGGTGGGGCCAACGTCCTGACTTTC.

The gene calls are TRBV11-1 and TRBJ2-7, with a possible D match to TRBD2 (5 bases). Germline values: CDR1 SGHAT, CDR2 FQDESV (reference sequence). Between the trimmed V and J ends, which lost 8 bases and 0 bases, there was a span of 11 bases. The CDR3 contains 13 residues. DNA for the CDR3: TGTGCCAGCGGATCTGGGAGCTCCTACGAGCAGTACTTC. Protein product: CASGSGSSYEQYF. The full variable domain, its missing parts supplied by reference TRBV11-1 and TRBJ2-7, is EAEVAQSPRYKITEKSQAVAFWCDPISGHATLYWYRQILGQGPELLVQFQDESVVDDSQLPKDRFSAERLKGVDSTLKIQPAELGDSAMYLCASGSGSSYEQYFGPGTRLTVT.

The chain is built from TRBV6-2 or TRBV6-3 and TRBJ2-7, with TRBD2 matching 11 bases. This CDR3 comprises 16 residues. Germline CDR1 MNHEY, CDR2 SVGEGT. The V segment lost 0 bases and the J segment 2 bases; nucleotides outside the gene matches: 3. The CDR3 region is CASSYSGGLAAYEQYF. CDR3 nucleotide sequence: TGTGCCAGCAGTTACTCGGGGGGACTAGCGGCCTACGAGCAGTACTTC.

The chain has TRBV12-3 or TRBV12-4 and TRBJ1-1; D unresolved. The V and J ends lost 7 bases and 3 bases respectively, with 9 bases between them. The CDR3 extends over 12 amino acids. The CDR3, as DNA: TGTGCCAGCACCCTCGGTCACACTGAAGCTTTCTTT. Protein: CASTLGHTEAFF.

This chain links TRBV7-9 with TRBJ2-7, with D possibly TRBD1 on 6 matching bases. CDR1 is SEHNR and CDR2 is FQNEAQ in the germline V gene (reference sequence). Trimming cost V 1 base and J 3 bases, with 13 bases left between them. There are 15 residues in the CDR3. The DNA of the CDR3 is TGTGCCAGCAGCTTAGAGGGGGTGTCGGTCTACGAGCAGTACTTC. Its protein product is CASSLEGVSVYEQYF. The complete variable domain, with remaining parts taken from reference TRBV7-9 and TRBJ2-7, reads DTGVSQNPRHKITKRGQNVTFRCDPISEHNRLYWYRQTLGQGPEFLTYFQNEAQLEKSRLLSDRFSAERPKGSFSTLEIQRTEQGDSAMYLCASSLEGVSVYEQYFGPGTRLTVT.

V usage is TRBV4-3 and J usage is TRBJ2-2, with D hard to call. This CDR3 is 15 amino acids long. CDR1 LGHNA and CDR2 YSLEER come from the germline V gene. V lost 1 base to trimming and J lost 1 base, with 7 bases between them. The CDR3 loop is CASSQVVRNTGELFF. CDR3 nucleotide sequence: TGCGCCAGCAGCCAAGTCGTCCGGAACACCGGGGAGCTGTTTTTT.

J is TRBJ1-1 and V is TRBV12-3 or TRBV12-4, with TRBD1 matching 8 bases. The trim removed 5 bases at V and 8 bases at J, leaving 1 base unmatched. The CDR3 length is 11 residues. The CDR3 region has the DNA TGTGCCAGCAGTCGACAGGGGGAAGCTTTCTTT. Its protein product is CASSRQGEAFF.

This clone was picked up one time. The gene calls are TRBV10-1 and TRBJ1-1; D may be TRBD1 (5 bases). Germline values: CDR1 WNHNN, CDR2 SYGVQD (reference sequence). Trimming pared 6 bases from V and 2 bases from J, leaving 13 bases between. The CDR3 is made up of 14 amino acids. The CDR3 region is CASRQGLGNTEAFF. The DNA for the CDR3 is TGCGCCAGCAGGCAGGGTTTAGGAAACACTGAAGCTTTCTTT.

In the case of this clone: Sequence at one end of the junction differs from germline and may be a read error. V usage is TRBV14 and J usage is TRBJ2-7; the D is unclear. Germline CDR1 and CDR2: SGHDN and FVKESK. There are 12 residues in the CDR3. The CDR3 loop reads CASSQGSLPRDF. In DNA form, the CDR3 reads TGTGCCAGCAGCCAAGGTTCACTCCCCCGGGACTTC.

The V call is TRBV7-2, the J call TRBJ2-7, with D unresolved. This CDR3 is built from 17 residues. Germline V gene sequence: CDR1 SGHTA, CDR2 FQGNSA. The V gene lost 3 bases and the J gene lost 2 bases, with 20 bases spanning the gap. The CDR3: CASSFQTGSPATYEQYF. The DNA for the CDR3 is TGTGCCAGCAGCTTTCAGACCGGGTCACCGGCTACCTACGAGCAGTACTTC. Supplemented by reference TRBV7-2 and TRBJ2-7, the full variable domain reads GAGVSQSPSNKVTEKGKDVELRCDPISGHTALYWYRQSLGQGLEFLIYFQGNSAPDKSGLPSDRFSAERTGGSVSTLTIQRTQQEDSAVYLCASSFQTGSPATYEQYFGPGTRLTVT.